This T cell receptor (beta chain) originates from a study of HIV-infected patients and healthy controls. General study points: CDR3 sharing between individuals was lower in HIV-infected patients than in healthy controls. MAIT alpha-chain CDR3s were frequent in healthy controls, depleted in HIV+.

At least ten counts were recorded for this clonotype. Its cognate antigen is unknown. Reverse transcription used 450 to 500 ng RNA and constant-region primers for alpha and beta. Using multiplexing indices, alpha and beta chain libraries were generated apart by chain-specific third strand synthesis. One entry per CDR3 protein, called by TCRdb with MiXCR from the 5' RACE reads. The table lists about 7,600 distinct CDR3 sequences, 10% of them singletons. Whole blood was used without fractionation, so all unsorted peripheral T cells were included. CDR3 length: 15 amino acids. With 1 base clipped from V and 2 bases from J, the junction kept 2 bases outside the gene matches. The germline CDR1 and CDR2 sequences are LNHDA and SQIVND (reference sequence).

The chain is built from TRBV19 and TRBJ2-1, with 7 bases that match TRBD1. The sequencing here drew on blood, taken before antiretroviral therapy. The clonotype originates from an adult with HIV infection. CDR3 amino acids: CASSIVQGPYNEQFF. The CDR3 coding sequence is TGTGCCAGTAGTATAGTACAGGGGCCCTACAATGAGCAGTTCTTC.